This record looks at one T cell receptor (beta chain) sequence and its context. This receptor's antigen is unknown. The junction differs from germline at one of its ends, possibly a read error. The sample comes from a study of a mutant IDH1 vaccine in newly diagnosed glioma (dated by TCRdb to the early 2020s). About the study as a whole: Vaccination started 4-6 weeks after radiotherapy alone, or was given together with temozolomide cycles in the groups whose treatment included chemotherapy. Of the approximately 29 treated patients, 62.5% were male and 37.5% were female, and a mean age of 40.4 years was recorded. Before enrollment, patients had received standard therapy of radiotherapy alone, temozolomide alone, or radiochemotherapy with temozolomide; most received the combination. Visit V12 was the week-35 safety follow-up and visit V13 was the week-47 end of study. Peripheral blood was drawn at six visits: V03 (baseline), V05, V07, V10, V12 and V13. Longitudinal TCRB deep sequencing was done for 25 to 30 treated patients, wherever samples were available for exploratory analyses.

The cysteine opens and the phenylalanine closes a CDR3 of 12 amino acids. CDR3 DNA only is kept here, 36 bases in frame from base 1. CDR1 and CDR2, per the germline V gene, are ENHRY and SYGVKD. The time point tag for this specimen amounts to: week 35, safety follow-up. A 20-mer mutant IDH1 peptide at 300 micrograms in Montanide made up each vaccine dose, which was injected subcutaneously together with topical imiquimod. Patients received eight vaccinations in weeks 1, 3, 5, 7, 11, 15, 19 and 23, corresponding to visits V03 through V10. All donors had newly diagnosed IDH1-mutant astrocytomas of WHO grade 3 or 4 that showed loss of nuclear ATRX. The samples were drawn from NOA16, a multicentre, single-arm, open-label phase I trial in Germany that tested a mutant IDH1 peptide vaccine in humans for the first time. Genomic DNA for TCRB sequencing was extracted from EDTA blood using the DNeasy Blood and Tissue Kit.

What the study reported, not specific to this receptor: Across multiple MHC alleles, vaccine-induced immune responses were seen in around 93% of patients. According to the authors, sample limitations meant that analyses of patient blood samples could not be reproduced. Changes in the top peripheral T cell clonotypes picked up by TCRB sequencing did not appear to be linked to pseudoprogression. PBMC samples for TCRB deep sequencing were selected based on availability.

The method behind the library was the immunoSEQ multiplex PCR assay. Rearranged TCR beta chain sequences were amplified with the hsTCRB Kit following the manufacturer's protocol. Sequencing of TCRB libraries was carried out on an Illumina MiSeq. Per the authors' processing: The kit vendor's proprietary platform handled demultiplexing, trimming and gene mapping. What TCRdb holds here is the immuneACCESS table cut down to in-frame rearrangements. Part of the clones is not present; checked against another copy, under half of the missing clones reflect an unresolved V gene, and the others are unexplained. The DNA gave D and trimming, while V, J and clone size come from that table. This sample is represented by around 70,000 clones; approximately 86% of them were singletons. The ten largest make up approximately 2% of the sample.

This chain joins TRBV10-3 to TRBJ1-1, and TRBD1 aligns with 9 junction nucleotides. The receptor's source is a man in his thirties or forties with glioma. This sample comprised PBMCs, obtained from a glioma patient whose treatment included an IDH1 peptide vaccine. The nucleotides read TGTGCCATCAGAGTAGACAGGGGGTCATTCCTTTTT. This translates into CAIRVDRGSFLF.